These T cell receptor beta chains were read from a single sample in a study of blood T cell repertoires in COVID-19. The repertoire was sequenced with immunoSEQ multiplex PCR; TCRdb's copy has only in-frame clones and lacks some. The sample has 250,000 to 300,000 clones, 80% to 90% seen once. What was sequenced was peripheral blood. All receptors come from a woman in her sixties or seventies with acute or convalescent COVID-19. Both conserved end residues are part of each CDR3. Fields, in order: V gene, J gene, CDR3 protein.

V: TRBV25-1; J: TRBJ1-1; CDR3: CASSETDRAGNTEAFF
V: TRBV19; J: TRBJ1-3; CDR3: CASKDIGNTIYF
V: TRBV6-5; J: TRBJ2-5; CDR3: CASSPPTGRETQYF
V: TRBV5-1; J: TRBJ2-2; CDR3: CASSFVAGAAGELFF
V: TRBV7-6; J: TRBJ1-2; CDR3: CASSLSSAGRNYGYTF
V: TRBV30; J: TRBJ2-3; CDR3: CAWSRQYTQYF
V: TRBV2; J: TRBJ2-7; CDR3: CASSDPVEGAGEQYF
V: TRBV19; J: TRBJ1-1; CDR3: CASSILGEVEDTEAFF
V: TRBV30; J: TRBJ2-7; CDR3: CAWGRVHEQYF
V: TRBV5-1; J: TRBJ2-1; CDR3: CASSGRQGRSYNEQFF
V: TRBV5-8; J: TRBJ1-4; CDR3: CASTPRGARAMWEKLFF
V: TRBV11-2; J: TRBJ1-6; CDR3: CASSSTYSVNSPLHF
V: TRBV29-1; J: TRBJ1-1; CDR3: CSASGTEAFF
V: TRBV4-1; J: TRBJ2-2; CDR3: CASSRWTGSDTGELFF
V: TRBV11-2; J: TRBJ1-2; CDR3: CASSLIPGAPPSNYGYTF
V: TRBV30; J: TRBJ1-2; CDR3: CAWSGGGGYTF
V: TRBV30; J: TRBJ1-2; CDR3: CAWNADSFYGYTF
V: TRBV5-4; J: TRBJ1-1; CDR3: CASSFLQGEAFF
V: TRBV5-1; J: TRBJ2-2; CDR3: CASNLRGRNTGELFF
V: TRBV30; J: TRBJ1-1; CDR3: CAWDRDRGVEAFF
V: TRBV18; J: TRBJ1-2; CDR3: CASSHKGGRGPYGYTF
V: TRBV6-5; J: TRBJ2-7; CDR3: CGSGQGTYEQYF
V: TRBV5-1; J: TRBJ1-2; CDR3: CASSEEAKVYTF
V: TRBV29-1; J: TRBJ1-1; CDR3: CSSQDRWDTEAFF
V: TRBV3-1/TRBV3-2; J: TRBJ2-7; CDR3: CASSLRTSGAYEQYF